This entry describes one TCR beta chain. Its antigen is not identified. The data originate from a study of graft-versus-host responses after intestinal transplantation. Clones were sequenced by immunoSEQ multiplex PCR, and TCRdb holds only the in-frame ones, with some missing. Among 75,000 to 100,000 clones listed, over 80% were seen once. The germline V gene encodes CDR1 PRHDT and CDR2 FYEKMQ (reference sequence). The trim removed 6 bases at V and 0 bases at J, leaving 7 bases unmatched. The CDR3 is 16 residues long. The source is a human donor who received an intestinal transplant. Source: unstimulated CD8+ T cells sorted from spleen or lymph node cells, taken before intestinal transplant. The chain has TRBV13 and TRBJ2-1; 8 nucleotides line up with TRBD2. The CDR3 spells CASRSVAGNSYNEQFF. As DNA, the CDR3 is TGTGCCAGCAGATCTGTAGCGGGGAACTCCTACAATGAGCAGTTCTTC.